This paragraph covers one TCR beta chain sequence. This entry belongs to a study of blood T cell repertoires in COVID-19. Germline lookup yields CDR1 MDHEN and CDR2 SYDVKM. V was pared by 5 bases and J by 3 bases, with 16 bases between. The CDR3 has 15 amino acids. The protocol was immunoSEQ multiplex PCR, while the TCRdb copy is restricted to in-frame clones and leaves out a portion. This sample has a few hundred thousand clones, with around 84% found just once. This receptor was obtained from a woman aged 50 to 60 who had recovered from COVID-19. The V and J genes are TRBV28 and TRBJ1-1; no firm D call. Sequenced material: PBMCs or T cells enriched from blood (not recorded which). As DNA, the CDR3 is TGTGCCAGCAGTGGGCACGGAACTTCTTACACTGAAGCTTTCTTT. Its protein is CASSGHGTSYTEAFF. Combining the CDR3 with reference TRBV28 and TRBJ1-1 gives the whole variable domain DVKVTQSSRYLVKRTGEKVFLECVQDMDHENMFWYRQDPGLGLRLIYFSYDVKMKEKGDIPEGYSVSREKKERFSLILESASTNQTSMYLCASSGHGTSYTEAFFGQGTRLTVV.